These 15 T cell receptor beta chains were all obtained from the same sample, sequenced in a study of blood T cell repertoires in COVID-19. Sequencing was performed with immunoSEQ multiplex PCR; in TCRdb, only in-frame clones are kept and a portion is missing. Here the sample spans hundreds of thousands of clones, 85% to 90% being singletons. Material for sequencing was peripheral blood. These receptors came from a man aged 18 to 35 with COVID-19, enrolled during active disease.

This chain joins TRBV2 and TRBJ2-6; D is possibly TRBD1 (5 bases). Trimming stripped 3 bases from V and 8 bases from J, with 14 bases between. The CDR3 runs to 15 residues. Germline CDR1 SNHLY, CDR2 FYNNEI. The CDR3 here is CASSDQGLNTNVLTF. The CDR3 DNA reads as TGTGCCAGCAGTGATCAGGGCCTAAACACCAACGTCCTGACTTTC.

The chain is built from TRBV27 and TRBJ2-3; TRBD2 agrees at 7 bases. The germline gives CDR1 MNHEY, CDR2 SMNVEV (reference sequence). CDR3 length equals 15 residues. The ends lost 5 bases at V and 6 bases at J; junction bases unmatched: 11. Here the CDR3 reads CASSVRGGWMDTQYF. In DNA, the CDR3 is TGTGCCAGCAGTGTCCGCGGGGGTTGGATGGATACGCAGTATTTT.

The chain couples TRBV7-9 to TRBJ2-5, with D possibly being TRBD1 (5 bases). This CDR3 comprises 15 residues. Trimming took 1 base from V and 4 from J, leaving 13 bases between them. Looked up from germline, CDR1 is SEHNR and CDR2 is FQNEAQ (reference sequence). For the CDR3, the DNA is TGTGCCAGCAGCTTAGGCAGGGTGGTGGGAGAGACCCAGTACTTC. Translated, it gives CASSLGRVVGETQYF.

V usage is TRBV4-2 and J usage is TRBJ2-1, with 10 nucleotides matching TRBD2. The germline CDR1 and CDR2 sequences are LGHNA and YNFKEQ. Trimming removed 10 bases from V and 5 bases from J; junction bases left unmatched: 8. The CDR3 loop spans 14 amino acids. CDR3: CAIGLAGDNNEQFF. In DNA form, the CDR3 reads TGTGCCATCGGGCTAGCGGGAGATAACAATGAGCAGTTCTTC.

The table lists this clone with a few counts. A read error may account for a junction end that differs from germline. This chain links TRBV3-1 (or the pseudogene TRBV3-2) with TRBJ2-7; 8 positions match TRBD2. The CDR3 loop spans 13 amino acids. The germline CDR1 and CDR2 sequences are LGHDT and YNNKEL (reference sequence). The CDR3 nucleotides read TGTGCCAGCAGCCAGACGGGAGGGGGGCGCCTTTGCTTC. Translated: CASSQTGGGRLCF.

The J gene is TRBJ2-7, the V gene TRBV11-3; D is ambiguous. Germline CDR1 SGHNT, CDR2 YENEEA. This CDR3 is 12 amino acids long. V lost 2 bases, J lost 5 bases, and 7 bases lay in between. The CDR3 sequence: CASSLLAHEQYF. CDR3 DNA: TGTGCCAGCAGCTTACTGGCTCACGAGCAGTACTTC.

This clone was seen a few times. The chain joins TRBV7-2 to TRBJ1-5; 9 positions agree with TRBD1. The V segment lost 5 bases and the J segment 0 bases; nucleotides outside the gene matches: 5. In germline, CDR1 is SGHTA, CDR2 FQGNSA. There are 16 residues in the CDR3. CDR3 residues: CASSQDRGHSNQPQHF. CDR3 sequence (DNA): TGTGCCAGCAGCCAGGACAGGGGACATAGCAATCAGCCCCAGCATTTT.

The chain has TRBV2 and TRBJ1-1; TRBD1 matches 7 bases. The V gene end was trimmed by 5 bases and the J gene end by 3 bases; junction bases not matched to a gene: 6. Per germline, CDR1 SNHLY and CDR2 FYNNEI. CDR3 length equals 14 residues. The CDR3 DNA is TGTGCCAGCAGTCTGCGACAGGGAGACACTGAAGCTTTCTTT. Translated, it gives CASSLRQGDTEAFF.

The chain combines TRBV10-2 with TRBJ1-3; D call uncertain. The V gene's germline CDR1 is WSHSY and CDR2 SAAADI. This CDR3 is 15 amino acids long. With 6 bases removed from V and 0 bases from J, the gap between germline ends came to 12 bases. The CDR3 loop reads CASSPMWASGNTIYF. CDR3 bases: TGCGCCAGCAGCCCCATGTGGGCCTCTGGAAACACCATATATTTT.

This clone was observed a single time. V is TRBV14 and J is TRBJ2-7; 13 nucleotides line up with TRBD2. The CDR3 consists of 15 residues. The germline gives CDR1 SGHDN, CDR2 FVKESK. With 3 bases clipped from V and 2 bases from J, the junction kept 1 base outside the gene matches. In nucleotides, the CDR3 is TGTGCCAGCAGCCAGGGACTAGCGGGAACCTACGAGCAGTACTTC. Its translation: CASSQGLAGTYEQYF.

The rearrangement joins TRBV28 to TRBJ1-1; D may be TRBD1 (5 bases). Germline CDR1 MDHEN, CDR2 SYDVKM. V was cut by 6 bases and J by 2 bases, with 10 bases left in between. CDR3 length equals 13 residues. In DNA, the CDR3 is TGTGCCAGCAGGCCGACAGCAAACACTGAAGCTTTCTTT. As protein: CASRPTANTEAFF.

The chain has TRBV18 and TRBJ2-7, with 11 bases that match TRBD2. The CDR3 has 16 residues. Germline V gives CDR1 KGHSH, CDR2 LQKENI. V lost 3 bases and J lost 4; bases outside the gene matches: 8. The CDR3 protein is CASSPELAGGRYEQYF. DNA for the CDR3: TGTGCCAGCTCACCGGAGCTAGCGGGGGGCCGGTACGAGCAGTACTTC. The variable domain in full, completed from reference TRBV18 and TRBJ2-7, reads NAGVMQNPRHLVRRRGQEARLRCSPMKGHSHVYWYRQLPEEGLKFMVYLQKENIIDESGMPKERFSAEFPKEGPSILRIQQVVRGDSAAYFCASSPELAGGRYEQYFGPGTRLTVT.

On this clone itself: This specimen includes other DNA sequences encoding the same CDR3. This chain joins TRBV19 and TRBJ2-7, with D perhaps TRBD1 (6 bases). Trimming stripped 4 bases from V and 2 bases from J, with 12 bases between. The CDR3 contains 14 residues. Germline V CDR1 and CDR2: LNHDA, SQIVND (reference sequence). The CDR3 here is CASSRTVTTYEQYF. DNA for the CDR3: TGTGCCAGTAGTAGGACAGTGACAACCTACGAGCAGTACTTC.

J is TRBJ2-7 and V is TRBV5-1; D is possibly TRBD2 (6 bases). Looked up from germline, CDR1 is SGHRS and CDR2 is YFSETQ. CDR3 length: 16 amino acids. Trimming took off 0 bases at V and 0 bases at J, with 13 bases between the two ends. In DNA form, the CDR3 reads TGCGCCAGCAGCTTGGGGGTTGGGACTGTCTCCTACGAGCAGTACTTC. This encodes CASSLGVGTVSYEQYF.

This clone was seen once. The chain is built from TRBV12-5 and TRBJ2-1; 7 bases map to TRBD2. The CDR3 sequence is 14 residues long. Germline V lookup: CDR1 LGHNT, CDR2 FRNRAP. Trimming removed 5 bases from V and 4 bases from J; junction bases left unmatched: 5. CDR3 residues: CASGPGLPYNEQFF. CDR3 nucleotides: TGTGCTAGTGGTCCGGGACTACCATACAATGAGCAGTTCTTC.